These 18 T cell receptor beta chains were sequenced from one sample in a study of T cell changes during pregnancy in multiple sclerosis. Here immunoSEQ multiplex PCR was the method, and the copy in TCRdb shows in-frame clones only, minus some. The repertoire consists of 50,000 or so clones, with approximately 94% occurring once and the leading ten covering about 0.37%. The material was CD4+ T cells from peripheral blood mononuclear cells, obtained before pregnancy. The receptors derive from a female donor with multiple sclerosis, enrolled in a pregnancy study.

This clone was found once. This chain uses TRBV18 with TRBJ2-1, with 8 bases that match TRBD2. V lost 3 bases and J lost 6; bases outside the gene matches: 7. This CDR3 is built from 15 residues. CDR1 and CDR2 from the germline V gene are KGHSH and LQKENI. Written as DNA, the CDR3 is TGTGCCAGCTCACCCGATCGGGGGGGTCTCAATGAGCAGTTCTTC. It yields the protein CASSPDRGGLNEQFF. Combining the CDR3 with reference TRBV18 and TRBJ2-1 gives the whole variable domain NAGVMQNPRHLVRRRGQEARLRCSPMKGHSHVYWYRQLPEEGLKFMVYLQKENIIDESGMPKERFSAEFPKEGPSILRIQQVVRGDSAAYFCASSPDRGGLNEQFFGPGTRLTVL.

The chain combines TRBV12-5 with TRBJ2-7, with 8 positions matching TRBD1. The germline CDR1 and CDR2 sequences are LGHNT and FRNRAP. Germline trimming cut 1 base from V and 6 bases from J; bases unmatched to any gene: 11. The CDR3 spans 16 residues. The CDR3 region is CASGLGSRTGKGEQYF. The CDR3 nucleotides read TGTGCTAGTGGTTTGGGCTCCCGGACAGGGAAGGGCGAGCAGTACTTC.

The rearrangement links TRBV29-1 to TRBJ2-1, with 7 positions matching TRBD2. This CDR3 is 14 amino acids long. V lost 3 bases, J lost 2 bases, and 4 bases stayed unmatched. The germline CDR1 and CDR2 sequences are SQVTM and ANQGSEA. The CDR3 region is CSVEPAGAYNEQFF. Here the CDR3 DNA reads TGCAGCGTTGAGCCTGCGGGAGCCTACAATGAGCAGTTCTTC.

This rearrangement joins TRBV2 to TRBJ2-3; possibly TRBD2 for D (5 bases). The CDR3 has 13 residues. Germline V gene lookup returns CDR1 SNHLY and CDR2 FYNNEI. Trimming took off 8 bases at V and 2 bases at J, with 11 bases between the two ends. The DNA for the CDR3 is TGTGCCAGCTCACTAGAATACACAGATACGCAGTATTTT. It codes for CASSLEYTDTQYF.

The chain joins TRBV7-9 to TRBJ1-2, with D unclear. This CDR3 region has 13 residues. V was trimmed by 3 bases and J by 9 bases, leaving 14 bases between them. From germline, CDR1 is SEHNR and CDR2 FQNEAQ (reference sequence). The CDR3 DNA sequence: TGTGCCAGCAGCTTGACGGGTGTTTGGAGCTACACCTTC. Protein sequence: CASSLTGVWSYTF.

The chain couples TRBV10-3 to TRBJ1-5, with 7 bases identical to TRBD1. CDR1 is ENHRY and CDR2 is SYGVKD in the germline V gene. After removal of 3 bases from V and 3 bases from J, the junction contained 5 bases not matched to a gene. This CDR3 contains 15 residues. In DNA, the CDR3 is TGTGCCATCAGTGATAAAGGGGGCTTCAATCAGCCCCAGCATTTT. Amino acid sequence: CAISDKGGFNQPQHF.

The chain carries TRBV5-6 and TRBJ2-3; perhaps TRBD1 as D (5 bases). CDR1 is SGHDT and CDR2 is YYEEEE in the germline V gene. The ends were cut back, 4 bases at V and 3 bases at J, with 15 bases in the middle. This CDR3 contains 15 residues. As DNA, the CDR3 is TGTGCCAGCAGCCCAGGGATCATTCTTACAGATACGCAGTATTTT. Its translation: CASSPGIILTDTQYF.

V usage is TRBV30 and J usage is TRBJ1-2; 9 bases are shared with TRBD1. The V gene's germline CDR1 is GTSNPN and CDR2 SVGIG (reference sequence). The CDR3 extends over 16 amino acids. V shed 0 bases and J 6 bases; nucleotides not matched to a gene: 11. This CDR3 is CAWSVSLTGGLNGYTF. CDR3 coding DNA: TGTGCCTGGAGTGTCAGCTTGACAGGGGGATTGAATGGCTACACCTTC.

This chain uses TRBV5-1 with TRBJ2-3; 9 bases agree with TRBD2. CDR1 and CDR2 (germline): SGHRS, YFSETQ. The CDR3 consists of 16 residues. The V gene end was trimmed by 7 bases and the J gene end by 4 bases; junction bases not matched to a gene: 13. The CDR3 nucleotides are TGCGCCAGCGGCGGACAGTCCCTAGCGGGACCAGATACGCAGTATTTT. It translates to CASGGQSLAGPDTQYF.

The rearrangement uses TRBV6-6 and TRBJ1-1, with TRBD1 matching 8 bases. The CDR3 sequence is 15 residues long. CDR1 is MNHNY and CDR2 is SVGAGI in the germline V gene (reference sequence). The junction had 11 bases not matched to a gene; V was cut back by 7 bases and J by 4 bases. CDR3 sequence reads: CASTQRVDRATEAFF. For the CDR3, the DNA is TGTGCCAGCACCCAAAGGGTGGACAGGGCCACTGAAGCTTTCTTT.

The chain uses TRBV4-2 and TRBJ2-5; no definite D call. This CDR3 is built from 13 residues. CDR1 and CDR2 (germline): LGHNA, YNFKEQ. V was clipped by 4 bases and J by 5 bases, with 11 bases between them. The CDR3 region has the DNA TGTGCCAGCAGCCGTTTATTCGGGGAGACCCAGTACTTC. This gives the protein CASSRLFGETQYF.

The rearrangement joins TRBV10-3 to TRBJ2-7; D may be TRBD1 (7 bases). V was cut by 2 bases and J by 4 bases, with 21 bases left in between. The germline V gene encodes CDR1 ENHRY and CDR2 SYGVKD. The CDR3 totals 17 residues. This CDR3 reads CAISEPGKTGSGYEQYF. CDR3 nucleotide sequence: TGTGCCATCAGTGAGCCAGGGAAGACAGGGAGCGGGTACGAGCAGTACTTC.

CDR3 in amino acids: CAIRRGGTNTGELFF. CDR3 sequence (DNA): TGTGCCATCAGGAGAGGGGGAACGAACACCGGGGAGCTGTTTTTT. The rearrangement links TRBV10-3 to TRBJ2-2, with D perhaps matching TRBD1 (6 bases). Per germline, CDR1 ENHRY and CDR2 SYGVKD. Trimming removed 6 bases at V and 0 bases at J, with 11 bases between. The CDR3 spans 15 residues.

The gene calls are TRBV7-8 and TRBJ2-1, with 11 bases aligning to TRBD2. Looked up from germline, CDR1 is SGHVS and CDR2 is FQNEAQ. The V and J ends lost 3 bases and 4 bases, in that order; junction bases with no gene match: 5. This CDR3 contains 16 residues. The CDR3 spells CASSLTSGVIYNEQFF. The CDR3 DNA reads as TGTGCCAGCAGCTTGACTAGCGGGGTTATATACAATGAGCAGTTCTTC.

This sequence joins TRBV6-4 and TRBJ2-7; maybe TRBD2 (6 bases). Deletions cut 0 bases from V and 6 bases from J, with 18 bases between. The CDR3 has 16 amino acids. Germline CDR1 is MRHNA and CDR2 is SNTAGT. In nucleotides, the CDR3 is TGTGCCAGCAGTGACTCAGGAGGGATCGGGAACGGCGAGCAGTACTTC. It encodes CASSDSGGIGNGEQYF.

The chain has TRBV27 and TRBJ1-1; D gene unclear. Germline CDR1 MNHEY, CDR2 SMNVEV (reference sequence). The CDR3 consists of 14 residues. Trimming pared 0 bases from V and 0 bases from J, leaving 5 bases between. The CDR3 protein is CASSLSRVNTEAFF. CDR3 in DNA: TGTGCCAGCAGTTTATCTCGGGTGAACACTGAAGCTTTCTTT.

This chain links TRBV5-4 with TRBJ1-1; TRBD1 matches 8 bases. J was trimmed by 4 bases and V by 3 bases; bases with no gene match: 5. The V gene's germline CDR1 is SGHNT and CDR2 YYREEE (reference sequence). This CDR3 contains 14 residues. CDR3 nucleotides: TGTGCCAGCAGCTCCACAGGGGGAAGCACTGAAGCTTTCTTT. It encodes CASSSTGGSTEAFF.

The chain has TRBV5-4 and TRBJ2-5, with D perhaps TRBD1 (5 bases). Trimming cost V 4 bases and J 5 bases, with 15 bases left between them. From germline, CDR1 is SGHNT and CDR2 YYREEE (reference sequence). This CDR3 is 14 amino acids long. CDR3 in DNA: TGTGCCAGCAGCCATGCAAGGGGTGGGGAGACCCAGTACTTC. Its protein is CASSHARGGETQYF.